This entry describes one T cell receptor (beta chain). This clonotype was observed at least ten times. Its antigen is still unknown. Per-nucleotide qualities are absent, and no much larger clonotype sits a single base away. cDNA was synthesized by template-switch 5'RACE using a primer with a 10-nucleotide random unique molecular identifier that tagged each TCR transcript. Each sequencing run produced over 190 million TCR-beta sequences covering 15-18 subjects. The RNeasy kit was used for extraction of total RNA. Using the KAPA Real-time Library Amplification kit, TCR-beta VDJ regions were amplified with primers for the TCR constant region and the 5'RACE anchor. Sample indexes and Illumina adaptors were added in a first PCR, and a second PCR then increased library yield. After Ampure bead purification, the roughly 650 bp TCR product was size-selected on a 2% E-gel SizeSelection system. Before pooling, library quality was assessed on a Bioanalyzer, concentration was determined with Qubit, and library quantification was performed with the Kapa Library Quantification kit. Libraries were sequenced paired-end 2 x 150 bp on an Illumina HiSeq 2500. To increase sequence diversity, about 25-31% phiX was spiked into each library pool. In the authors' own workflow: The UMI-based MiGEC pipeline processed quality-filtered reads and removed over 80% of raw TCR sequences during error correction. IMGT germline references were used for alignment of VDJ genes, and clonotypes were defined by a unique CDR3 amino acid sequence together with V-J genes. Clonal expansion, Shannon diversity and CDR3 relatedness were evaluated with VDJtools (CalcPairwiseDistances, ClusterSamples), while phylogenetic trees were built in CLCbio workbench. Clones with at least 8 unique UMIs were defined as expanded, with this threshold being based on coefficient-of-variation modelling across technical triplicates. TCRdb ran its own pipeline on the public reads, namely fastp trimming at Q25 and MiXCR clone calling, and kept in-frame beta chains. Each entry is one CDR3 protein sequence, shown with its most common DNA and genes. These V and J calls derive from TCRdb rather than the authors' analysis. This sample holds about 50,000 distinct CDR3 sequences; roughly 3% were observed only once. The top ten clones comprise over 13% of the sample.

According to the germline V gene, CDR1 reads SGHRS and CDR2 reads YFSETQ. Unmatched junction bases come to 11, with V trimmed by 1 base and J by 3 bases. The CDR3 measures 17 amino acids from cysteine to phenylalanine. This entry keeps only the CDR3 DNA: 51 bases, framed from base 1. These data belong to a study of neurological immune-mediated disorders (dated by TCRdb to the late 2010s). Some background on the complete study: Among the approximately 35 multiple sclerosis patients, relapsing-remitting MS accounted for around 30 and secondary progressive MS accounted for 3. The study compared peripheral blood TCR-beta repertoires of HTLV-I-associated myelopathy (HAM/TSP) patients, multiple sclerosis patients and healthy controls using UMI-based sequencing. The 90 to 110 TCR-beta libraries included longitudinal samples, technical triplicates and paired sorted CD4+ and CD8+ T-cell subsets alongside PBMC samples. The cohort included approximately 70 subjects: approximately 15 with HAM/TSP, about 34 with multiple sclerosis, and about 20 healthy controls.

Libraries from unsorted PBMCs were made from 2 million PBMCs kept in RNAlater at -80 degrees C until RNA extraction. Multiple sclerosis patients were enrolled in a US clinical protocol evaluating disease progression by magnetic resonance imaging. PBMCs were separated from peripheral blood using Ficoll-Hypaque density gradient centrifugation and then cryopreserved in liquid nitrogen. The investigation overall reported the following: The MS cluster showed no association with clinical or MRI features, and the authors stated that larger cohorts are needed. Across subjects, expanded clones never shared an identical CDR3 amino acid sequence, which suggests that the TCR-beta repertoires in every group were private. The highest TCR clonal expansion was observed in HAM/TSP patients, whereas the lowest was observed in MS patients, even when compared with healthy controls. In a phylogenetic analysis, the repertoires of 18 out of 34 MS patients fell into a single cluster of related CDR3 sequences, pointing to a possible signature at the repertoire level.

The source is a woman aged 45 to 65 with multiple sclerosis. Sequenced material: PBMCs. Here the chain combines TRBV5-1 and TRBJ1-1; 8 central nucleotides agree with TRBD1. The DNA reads TGCGCCAGCAGCTTGTATGGCGCACAGGGGGGCGACACTGAAGCTTTCTTT. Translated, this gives CASSLYGAQGGDTEAFF.